Given below is one TCR beta chain in context. Per the germline V gene, CDR1 is SGHAT and CDR2 is FQDESV (reference sequence). CDR3 length: 15 residues. The junction had 8 bases not matched to a gene; V was cut back by 4 bases and J by 8 bases. The data belong to a study of cytomegalovirus exposure and HLA in healthy donors. Overall study: A prior study identified approximately 120 million unique TCR beta sequences from roughly 180 million T cells.

The study ran its PCR with 60 Vbeta and 13 Jbeta primers. In the original processing: A later analysis counted some 87 million unique TCR beta chains, some 12 million shared. Assay used: immunoSEQ multiplex PCR; TCRdb lists only in-frame clones, some missing. The DNA was the basis for D and trimming; V, J and clone size are from that table. The sample lists around 170,000 clones; around 80% were seen once. The chain uses TRBV11-1 and TRBJ1-6; 7 bases fit TRBD1. Sequenced input: PBMCs. This sequence originates from a woman under 40 in good health and CMV-seronegative. CDR3 sequence: CASSYSAQGDSPLHF. CDR3 bases: TGTGCCAGCAGCTACTCAGCCCAGGGGGATTCACCCCTCCACTTT.